This TCR beta chain was sequenced in a study of T cells in Graves' hyperthyroidism and ophthalmopathy. These patients, aged 18 to 65, had recently diagnosed hyperthyroidism lasting under 2 months. Clinical symptoms, serum thyroxine and TRAb, thyroid ultrasound and orbital computed tomography together formed the diagnostic basis. The blood was taken when hyperthyroidism was first diagnosed, before any ophthalmopathy symptoms showed up. This CDR3 is built from 16 residues. Germline assignment: CDR1 SGHTA and CDR2 FQGNSA. Trimming left V 5 bases short and J 0 bases short, with 13 bases between. Broader study findings: Also found in blood were most expanded thyroid clonotypes above 0.001.

Amplified TCR beta CDR3 regions derived from RNA transcripts. The primer set for the first-round RT-PCR of the TCR CDR3 was HTBI. TCRdb reprocessed the multiplex PCR reads with MiXCR, giving one entry per CDR3 protein. This repertoire shows 250,000 to 300,000 distinct CDR3 sequences, 13% to 15% found once; its top ten account for approximately 12%. This clonotype was observed at least ten times. The antigen remains unidentified. Input material: blood. The sequence was obtained from a woman between 40 and 50 years old with Graves' hyperthyroidism that later progressed to Graves' ophthalmopathy. The rearrangement joins TRBV7-2 to TRBJ2-2; perhaps TRBD2 as D (6 bases). CDR3 DNA: TGTGCCAGCAGCGCACGGGGCGGGGCGAACACCGGGGAGCTGTTTTTT. Residues: CASSARGGANTGELFF.